This T cell receptor beta chain stems from a study of T cells in Graves' hyperthyroidism and ophthalmopathy. Notes on the study in general: For ophthalmopathy, model prediction preceded onset by a median about 6 months.

Clinical Activity Scores of at least 3, NOSPECS grades of at least 4 and durations under 3 months characterized ophthalmopathy patients. Isolation of PBMCs was performed on 10 ml fresh peripheral blood. The source material, RNA transcripts, was used to amplify TCR beta CDR3 regions. The HTBI primer set served for first-round RT-PCR of the TCR CDR3. Via MiXCR, TCRdb re-called the multiplex PCR reads, giving one row per CDR3 protein. The table includes around 520,000 distinct CDR3 sequences, 24% detected once. On this clonotype: What it recognizes is unknown.

In germline, CDR1 is DFQATT, CDR2 SNEGSKA (reference sequence). The CDR3 has 15 residues. The V gene end was trimmed by 6 bases and the J gene end by 4 bases; junction bases not matched to a gene: 12. Material for sequencing was blood. The receptor was isolated from a woman in her thirties with Graves' ophthalmopathy. The chain joins TRBV20-1 to TRBJ2-5, with 9 bases identical to TRBD1. The CDR3 region has the DNA TGCAGTGCCAGCCATAACAGGGGGCGGGGAGAGACCCAGTACTTC. Translating it yields CSASHNRGRGETQYF.